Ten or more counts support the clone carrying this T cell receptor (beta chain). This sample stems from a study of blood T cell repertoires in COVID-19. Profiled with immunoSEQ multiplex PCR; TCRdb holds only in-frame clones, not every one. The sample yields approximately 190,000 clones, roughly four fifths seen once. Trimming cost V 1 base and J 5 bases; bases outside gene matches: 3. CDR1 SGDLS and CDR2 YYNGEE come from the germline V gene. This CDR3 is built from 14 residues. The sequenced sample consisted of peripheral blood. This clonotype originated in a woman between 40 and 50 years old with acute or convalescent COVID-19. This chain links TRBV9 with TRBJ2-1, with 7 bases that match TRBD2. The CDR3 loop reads CASSVISGDNEQFF. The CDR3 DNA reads TGTGCCAGCAGCGTAATAAGCGGGGACAATGAGCAGTTCTTC.